A single sample is the source of the 13 T cell receptor beta chains below, sequenced in a study of identical twins. TCRdb re-called the 5' RACE reads through MiXCR, storing one row per CDR3 protein. The sample shows around 960,000 distinct CDR3 sequences, approximately 13% of them seen only once. These data were also reused for a study on yellow fever vaccine responses in identical twins.

Sequenced material: PBMCs. All receptors derive from a woman between 18 and 29 years old in good health.

This CDR3 reads CASSETSGGLAGGPIDTQYF. CDR3 bases: TGTGCCAGCAGCGAGACATCTGGAGGACTAGCGGGAGGGCCAATAGATACGCAGTATTTT. This chain joins TRBV7-3 and TRBJ2-3; the match to TRBD2 covers 15 bases. CDR3 length equals 20 residues. The germline V gene encodes CDR1 SGHTA and CDR2 FQGTGA. Trimming took 5 bases from V and 5 from J; bases not matched to a gene: 17. The full variable domain, rest sourced from reference TRBV7-3 and TRBJ2-3, is GAGVSQTPSNKVTEKGKYVELRCDPISGHTALYWYRQSLGQGPEFLIYFQGTGAADDSGLPNDRFFAVRPEGSVSTLKIQRTERGDSAVYLCASSETSGGLAGGPIDTQYFGPGTRLTVL.

This clonotype has more than one count but fewer than ten. CDR3 nucleotide sequence: TGTGCCAGCAGTCGACGACGAGTAGCGGGAGAGACCGGGGAGCTGTTTTTT. Its protein product is CASSRRRVAGETGELFF. The chain is built from TRBV2 and TRBJ2-2; 9 positions match TRBD2. The trim removed 5 bases at V and 5 bases at J, leaving 12 bases unmatched. The CDR3 has 17 residues. From germline, CDR1 is SNHLY and CDR2 FYNNEI. Based on the CDR3 plus reference TRBV2 and TRBJ2-2, the full variable domain is EPEVTQTPSHQVTQMGQEVILRCVPISNHLYFYWYRQILGQKVEFLVSFYNNEISEKSEIFDDQFSVERPDGSNFTLKIRSTKLEDSAMYFCASSRRRVAGETGELFFGEGSRLTVL.

This clonotype was observed a few times. The gene calls are TRBV29-1 and TRBJ1-2; maybe TRBD1 (5 bases). V dropped 6 bases and J dropped 3 bases, with 14 bases sitting between them. Germline V lookup: CDR1 SQVTM, CDR2 ANQGSEA. CDR3 length equals 13 residues. The CDR3 nucleotides read TGCAGCGTCCTCAGGGCAACAGACTATGGCTACACCTTC. Translated: CSVLRATDYGYTF.

This clonotype was observed a few times. The rearrangement joins TRBV29-1 to TRBJ2-1; D unresolved. The V end lost 3 bases, the J end lost 6 bases, and 9 bases lay between the germline ends. This CDR3 has 12 residues. Germline V lookup: CDR1 SQVTM, CDR2 ANQGSEA. The CDR3 reads CSVDLAGNEQFF. The CDR3 DNA reads TGCAGCGTTGATTTAGCTGGCAATGAGCAGTTCTTC.

The chain is built from TRBV7-3 and TRBJ2-1; D not resolved. CDR1 and CDR2 (germline): SGHTA, FQGTGA. V lost 4 bases, J lost 14 bases, and 15 bases lay in between. The CDR3 is 12 residues long. The CDR3 loop is CASSSTGKVKFF. CDR3 DNA sequence: TGTGCCAGCAGCTCAACTGGGAAAGTCAAGTTCTTC.

The V gene is TRBV7-9, the J gene TRBJ1-2; possible D gene TRBD1, 5 bases. CDR3 length: 12 residues. The germline CDR1 and CDR2 sequences are SEHNR and FQNEAQ (reference sequence). V gave up 5 bases and J gave up 9 bases, with 13 bases separating them. The CDR3 nucleotides are TGTGCCAGCAGCCACGGGGGTCGAAGCTACACCTTC. Amino acids: CASSHGGRSYTF.

This clonotype was seen many times. This chain connects TRBV3-1 to TRBJ2-1; no definite D call. This CDR3 is built from 14 residues. CDR1 is LGHDT and CDR2 is YNNKEL in the germline V gene (reference sequence). With 1 base removed from V and 0 bases from J, the gap between germline ends came to 4 bases. CDR3 in amino acids: CASSQAGSYNEQFF. In DNA form, the CDR3 reads TGTGCCAGCAGCCAAGCGGGCTCCTACAATGAGCAGTTCTTC.

This clonotype has a count of ten or more. The V call is TRBV5-1, the J call TRBJ2-7; D possibly matches TRBD1 or TRBD2 (5 bases each). Trimming took 8 bases from V and 5 from J, leaving 23 bases between them. Germline values: CDR1 SGHRS, CDR2 YFSETQ. There are 15 residues in the CDR3. The CDR3, as DNA: TGCGCCAGGAGAATCACCGGGCCCCGGGGCCACGAGCAGTACTTC. As protein: CARRITGPRGHEQYF.

In this sample, this clonotype turned up a few times. V usage is TRBV5-1 and J usage is TRBJ1-6; possible D gene TRBD1, 5 bases. CDR1 and CDR2 (germline): SGHRS, YFSETQ. CDR3 length: 15 residues. Trimming took off 2 bases at V and 6 bases at J, with 12 bases between the two ends. The CDR3 DNA sequence: TGCGCCAGCAGCTTACCCGGCCAGGGTAATTCACCCCTCCACTTT. It encodes CASSLPGQGNSPLHF.

This sequence joins TRBV18 and TRBJ2-3; TRBD2 agrees at 8 bases. The CDR3 runs 16 residues. V trimming: 1 base; J trimming: 5 bases; junction bases outside the gene matches: 8. Germline V gene data show CDR1 as KGHSH and CDR2 as LQKENI. Written as DNA, the CDR3 is TGTGCCAGCTCACCACGAGAAGCGGGGGAAGAAGATACGCAGTATTTT. Translated: CASSPREAGEEDTQYF.

There are a few counts of this clonotype. This chain joins TRBV7-9 and TRBJ1-4; 7 bases match TRBD1. There are 15 residues in the CDR3. Germline CDR1 is SEHNR and CDR2 is FQNEAQ (reference sequence). Germline trimming cut 5 bases from V and 3 bases from J; bases unmatched to any gene: 6. CDR3 amino acids: CASSTQGQANEKLFF. The CDR3 DNA is TGTGCCAGCAGCACACAGGGGCAGGCTAATGAAAAACTGTTTTTT.

This chain uses TRBV18 with TRBJ1-5, with D tentatively TRBD1 (5 bases). The CDR3 runs 15 residues. The germline gives CDR1 KGHSH, CDR2 LQKENI. V dropped 2 bases and J dropped 2 bases, with 10 bases sitting between them. This chain's CDR3 is CASSPFGGRNQPQHF. DNA of the CDR3: TGTGCCAGCTCACCATTCGGGGGACGCAATCAGCCCCAGCATTTT.

This clonotype was detected ten times or more. The chain uses TRBV6-1 and TRBJ2-6, with TRBD2 as a possible D gene (6 bases). V lost 5 bases, J lost 0 bases, and 8 bases lay in between. The CDR3 contains 15 residues. Germline loops: CDR1 MNHNS, CDR2 SASEGT. The CDR3 bases are TGTGCCAGCAGTTCCGGGGGCTCTGGGGCCAACGTCCTGACTTTC. It encodes CASSSGGSGANVLTF.